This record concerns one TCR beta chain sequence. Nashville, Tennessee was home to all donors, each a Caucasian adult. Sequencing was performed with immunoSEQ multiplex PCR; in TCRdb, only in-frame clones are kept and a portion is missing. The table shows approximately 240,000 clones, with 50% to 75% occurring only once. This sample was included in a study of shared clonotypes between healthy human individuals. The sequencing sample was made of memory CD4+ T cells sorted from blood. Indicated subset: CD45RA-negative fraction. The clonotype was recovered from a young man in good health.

The CDR3 is CATTGTSGSSGELFF. The DNA for the CDR3 is TGTGCCACGACGGGGACTAGCGGGAGCTCCGGGGAGCTGTTTTTT. The chain employs TRBV19 and TRBJ2-2; 14 bases align to TRBD2. CDR1 and CDR2 from the germline V gene are LNHDA and SQIVND (reference sequence). CDR3 length equals 15 residues. J lost 6 bases, V lost 10 bases, and 7 bases had no gene match.